This entry lists 30 T cell receptor beta chains sequenced from one sample in a study of T cells in Graves' hyperthyroidism and ophthalmopathy. The source material, RNA transcripts, was used to amplify TCR beta CDR3 regions. The HTBI primer set served for first-round RT-PCR of the TCR CDR3. TCRdb processed the multiplex PCR reads anew with MiXCR; each CDR3 protein has one entry. In the table there are roughly 630,000 distinct CDR3 sequences, less than 20% of which are singletons. The sample comprised blood. The receptors were gathered from a woman in her twenties or thirties with Graves' hyperthyroidism.

This clonotype was seen more than once but under ten times. The rearrangement uses TRBV7-9 and TRBJ2-1; 12 nucleotides line up with TRBD2. Germline CDR1 and CDR2: SEHNR and FQNEAQ (reference sequence). V trimming: 5 bases; J trimming: 8 bases; junction bases outside the gene matches: 7. The CDR3 extends over 15 amino acids. CDR3 sequence reads: CASSRLAGVGDEQFF. The CDR3 DNA sequence: TGTGCCAGCAGCCGACTAGCGGGAGTAGGAGATGAGCAGTTCTTC.

This chain uses TRBV10-1 with TRBJ2-7; D is perhaps TRBD1 (6 bases). With 9 bases removed from V and 6 bases from J, the gap between germline ends came to 15 bases. CDR1 is WNHNN and CDR2 is SYGVQD in the germline V gene (reference sequence). The CDR3 extends over 12 amino acids. CDR3 bases: TGCGCCAGACAGGGTTTCGGATGCGAGCAGTACTTC. It yields the protein CARQGFGCEQYF.

This clonotype was found a few times. This chain uses TRBV5-1 with TRBJ1-1; 7 bases map to TRBD1. Germline-derived CDR1 and CDR2 are SGHRS and YFSETQ. The CDR3 has 14 amino acids. Germline trimming cut 4 bases from V and 5 bases from J; bases unmatched to any gene: 8. CDR3 DNA: TGCGCCAGCAGCATGGGACAGCCGACGACTGAAGCTTTCTTT. Its translation is CASSMGQPTTEAFF.

The chain is built from TRBV7-9 and TRBJ2-5; D possibly uses TRBD1 or TRBD2 (5 bases each). This CDR3 contains 17 residues. V was cut by 5 bases and J by 0 bases, with 19 bases left in between. The germline V gene encodes CDR1 SEHNR and CDR2 FQNEAQ (reference sequence). This CDR3 is CASSGGAPIPYQETQYF. The CDR3 DNA is TGTGCCAGCAGCGGGGGAGCTCCCATCCCGTACCAAGAGACCCAGTACTTC.

This clonotype was seen ten or more times. V is TRBV6-2 or TRBV6-3 and J is TRBJ2-7, with unresolved D. The CDR3 sequence is 14 residues long. CDR1 MNHEY and CDR2 SVGEGT come from the germline V gene. Trimming shortened V by 8 bases and J by 2 bases, and 16 bases separated the two germline ends. CDR3 nucleotides: TGTGCCAGCCGCCAAGGGATGATAGCCTACGAGCAGTACTTC. Amino acids: CASRQGMIAYEQYF.

This clonotype was recorded many times. The chain recombines TRBV11-2 with TRBJ1-2; D ambiguous. Germline V gene lookup returns CDR1 SGHAT and CDR2 FQNNGV. The CDR3 runs 14 residues. V lost 5 bases and J lost 5, with 15 bases in between. The CDR3 region has the DNA TGTGCCAGCAGCCCCAGAGTGGTTACTTATGGCTACACCTTC. It encodes CASSPRVVTYGYTF. Full variable domain (remainder filled in from reference TRBV11-2 and TRBJ1-2): EAGVAQSPRYKIIEKRQSVAFWCNPISGHATLYWYQQILGQGPKLLIQFQNNGVVDDSQLPKDRFSAERLKGVDSTLKIQPAKLEDSAVYLCASSPRVVTYGYTFGSGTRLTVV.

This clonotype was counted ten times or more. The chain is built from TRBV27 and TRBJ1-2; a weak D match, TRBD1 (6 bases). The length of the CDR3 is 13 residues. Per germline, CDR1 MNHEY and CDR2 SMNVEV (reference sequence). Trimming removed 1 base at V and 5 bases at J, with 8 bases between. In DNA, the CDR3 is TGTGCCAGCAGTTTATGGAGGGGGTATGGCTACACCTTC. This sequence encodes CASSLWRGYGYTF.

This clonotype was recorded at least ten times. The V and J genes are TRBV28 and TRBJ2-1; D call uncertain. Trimming removed 6 bases from V and 10 bases from J, with 10 bases in between. This CDR3 contains 11 residues. The V gene's germline CDR1 is MDHEN and CDR2 SYDVKM. The CDR3 DNA reads as TGTGCCAGCAGCTTCCCCGGGGAGCAGTTCTTC. It translates to CASSFPGEQFF.

A few counts support this clonotype. V usage is TRBV19 and J usage is TRBJ2-7; 9 bases are shared with TRBD1. This CDR3 region has 13 residues. The germline CDR1 and CDR2 sequences are LNHDA and SQIVND (reference sequence). After removal of 6 bases from V and 5 bases from J, the junction contained 5 bases not matched to a gene. CDR3 sequence reads: CASSQDRGNEQYF. The CDR3 coding sequence is TGTGCCAGTAGCCAGGACAGGGGAAACGAGCAGTACTTC.

The V and J genes are TRBV9 and TRBJ2-1, with 16 nucleotides matching TRBD2. The CDR3 length is 20 residues. Germline CDR1 SGDLS, CDR2 YYNGEE. V shed 0 bases, J shed 2 bases, and the junction held 8 bases outside the gene matches. The CDR3 coding sequence is TGTGCCAGCAGCGTAGCGTCGGGACTAGCGGGAGGGCTAACCTACAATGAGCAGTTCTTC. This encodes CASSVASGLAGGLTYNEQFF.

This clonotype has ten or more counts. CDR3 in DNA: TGTGCCAGCAGTTACGGAACAGGAAACCCGTATGGCTACACCTTC. As protein: CASSYGTGNPYGYTF. The J gene is TRBJ1-2, the V gene TRBV6-6, with D possibly being TRBD1 (5 bases). Germline V gene sequence: CDR1 MNHNY, CDR2 SVGAGI (reference sequence). The CDR3 sequence is 15 residues long. V was pared by 2 bases and J by 5 bases, with 15 bases between.

The genes are TRBV18 and TRBJ1-3, with D tentatively TRBD1 (6 bases). Trimming removed 3 bases at V and 0 bases at J, with 9 bases between. Per germline, CDR1 KGHSH and CDR2 LQKENI. The CDR3 totals 15 residues. The CDR3 DNA reads TGTGCCAGCTCACCTACCAGGGGCTCTGGAAACACCATATATTTT. Its translation: CASSPTRGSGNTIYF. The entire variable domain, with the rest obtained from reference TRBV18 and TRBJ1-3, is as follows: NAGVMQNPRHLVRRRGQEARLRCSPMKGHSHVYWYRQLPEEGLKFMVYLQKENIIDESGMPKERFSAEFPKEGPSILRIQQVVRGDSAAYFCASSPTRGSGNTIYFGEGSWLTVV.

This clonotype was recorded at least ten times. The chain has TRBV7-2 and TRBJ1-5; TRBD1 might be the D (5 bases). Trimming pared 4 bases from V and 7 bases from J, leaving 11 bases between. CDR3 length: 13 amino acids. Germline CDR1 is SGHTA and CDR2 is FQGNSA. CDR3 amino acids: CASSSAGRQPQHF. CDR3 bases: TGTGCCAGCAGCTCGGCAGGGCGGCAGCCCCAGCATTTT.

Note on this clonotype: A much bigger clone sits one base away, suggesting this may be a read error. The chain carries TRBV20-1 and TRBJ2-7; 10 bases map to TRBD1. CDR3 length: 17 amino acids. The germline V gene encodes CDR1 DFQATT and CDR2 SNEGSKA (reference sequence). Losses at the gene ends were 1 base for V and 0 bases for J; bases not matched to a gene: 9. The CDR3 region has the DNA TGCAGTGCTAGAGTTCTAGGGGACAGGGGACTCTCCTACGAGCAGTACTTC. It codes for CSARVLGDRGLSYEQYF.

This clonotype was counted between two and nine times. The chain is built from TRBV5-1 and TRBJ2-3, with 8 bases lining up with TRBD2. After removal of 0 bases from V and 4 bases from J, the junction contained 10 bases not matched to a gene. The CDR3 sequence is 17 residues long. Per the germline V gene, CDR1 is SGHRS and CDR2 is YFSETQ. CDR3 sequence reads: CASSLAGTRASADTQYF. As DNA, the CDR3 is TGCGCCAGCAGCTTGGCCGGGACTAGAGCCTCGGCAGATACGCAGTATTTT.

Ten or more counts support this clonotype. CDR3 nucleotides: TGTGCCAGCACCCTCAGGGAAACAGATACGCAGTATTTT. Translation: CASTLRETDTQYF. The V call is TRBV7-8, the J call TRBJ2-3; possible D gene TRBD1, 5 bases. This CDR3 is built from 13 residues. Between the trimmed V and J ends, which lost 7 bases and 3 bases, there was a span of 11 bases. The germline V gene has CDR1 SGHVS and CDR2 FQNEAQ.

This clonotype was counted many times. The chain is built from TRBV11-2 and TRBJ2-7; 8 bases line up with TRBD2. Germline V gene sequence: CDR1 SGHAT, CDR2 FQNNGV. This CDR3 has 14 amino acids. Trimming cost V 1 base and J 3 bases; bases outside gene matches: 2. CDR3: CASSLAAGVYEQYF. CDR3 coding DNA: TGTGCCAGCAGCTTAGCAGCGGGAGTCTACGAGCAGTACTTC.

This clonotype has a handful of counts. This chain connects TRBV6-1 to TRBJ1-2; D is possibly TRBD1 (6 bases). Trimming left V 3 bases short and J 14 bases short, with 10 bases between. From germline, CDR1 is MNHNS and CDR2 SASEGT. The CDR3 totals 10 residues. The CDR3 loop is CASSEDRPTF. CDR3 in DNA: TGTGCCAGCAGTGAGGACAGACCGACCTTC.

This clonotype has only a few counts. J is TRBJ1-6 and V is TRBV7-8; D unclear. Germline CDR1 reads SGHVS; CDR2 reads FQNEAQ. The germline V and J ends were trimmed by 4 bases and 4 bases, with 14 bases remaining between them. The CDR3 is made up of 16 amino acids. CDR3 nucleotide sequence: TGTGCCAGCAGCTCCCTAACAAGGGCTTATAATTCACCCCTCCACTTT. Translated, it gives CASSSLTRAYNSPLHF.

There are many counts of this clonotype. The chain carries TRBV7-3 and TRBJ2-1; 9 bases map to TRBD2. This CDR3 is 16 amino acids long. Germline CDR1 and CDR2: SGHTA and FQGTGA. Unmatched junction bases numbered 4, after V lost 4 bases and J lost 0 bases. The DNA of the CDR3 is TGTGCCAGCAGCTCATCGGGACTAGCCTCCTACAATGAGCAGTTCTTC. Translation: CASSSSGLASYNEQFF.

The chain carries TRBV28 and TRBJ1-2; D might be TRBD1 (5 bases). The CDR3 sequence is 14 residues long. In germline, CDR1 is MDHEN, CDR2 SYDVKM. V was trimmed by 6 bases and J by 0 bases, leaving 11 bases between them. CDR3 sequence (DNA): TGTGCCAGCAGGCCCGGGGGGGCTAACTATGGCTACACCTTC. This encodes CASRPGGANYGYTF.

This clonotype has only a few counts. This chain links TRBV4-1 with TRBJ2-3; no clear D. The CDR3 runs to 16 residues. The V end was cut by 1 base, the J end by 2 bases, with 13 bases between. From germline, CDR1 is MGHRA and CDR2 YSYEKL. CDR3 sequence (DNA): TGCGCCAGCAGCCAAGTCAACTTGCTATACACAGATACGCAGTATTTT. Translating gives CASSQVNLLYTDTQYF.

This chain links TRBV19 with TRBJ2-6, with 7 positions matching TRBD1. The length of the CDR3 is 17 residues. V lost 4 bases to trimming and J lost 0 bases; unmatched junction nucleotides: 6. CDR1 is LNHDA, CDR2 SQIVND, per germline (reference sequence). The DNA for the CDR3 is TGTGCCAGTAGTACCCGGACAGGACGCTCTGGGGCCAACGTCCTGACTTTC. Residues: CASSTRTGRSGANVLTF.

In its sample, this clonotype was seen many times. V is TRBV7-9 and J is TRBJ2-7; maybe TRBD2 (5 bases). Germline V gene lookup returns CDR1 SEHNR and CDR2 FQNEAQ (reference sequence). The CDR3 sequence is 16 residues long. Deletions cut 4 bases from V and 3 bases from J, with 19 bases between. This chain's CDR3 is CASSSPGEGSHYEQYF. In DNA, the CDR3 is TGTGCCAGCAGCTCCCCAGGTGAGGGATCCCACTACGAGCAGTACTTC.

The chain couples TRBV18 to TRBJ2-5, with D possibly TRBD1 on 6 matching bases. This CDR3 spans 15 amino acids. Germline V CDR1 and CDR2: KGHSH, LQKENI. V lost 4 bases and J 4 bases, leaving 16 bases between the germline ends. The CDR3 DNA sequence: TGTGCCAGCTCACGAGAAAGGGGGTTGGGAGAGACCCAGTACTTC. Protein: CASSRERGLGETQYF. Based on the CDR3 plus reference TRBV18 and TRBJ2-5, the full variable domain is NAGVMQNPRHLVRRRGQEARLRCSPMKGHSHVYWYRQLPEEGLKFMVYLQKENIIDESGMPKERFSAEFPKEGPSILRIQQVVRGDSAAYFCASSRERGLGETQYFGPGTRLLVL.

At least ten counts were recorded for this clonotype. The chain links TRBV7-9 to TRBJ2-1; D could derive from TRBD1 or TRBD2 (6 bases each). V gave up 5 bases and J gave up 9 bases, with 11 bases separating them. Germline V gene sequence: CDR1 SEHNR, CDR2 FQNEAQ (reference sequence). The CDR3 is made up of 12 amino acids. In DNA, the CDR3 is TGTGCCAGCAGCCAAGGGGGGAGTGAGCAGTTCTTC. Protein product: CASSQGGSEQFF. Looking up the rest from reference TRBV7-9 and TRBJ2-1 gives the full variable domain: DTGVSQNPRHKITKRGQNVTFRCDPISEHNRLYWYRQTLGQGPEFLTYFQNEAQLEKSRLLSDRFSAERPKGSFSTLEIQRTEQGDSAMYLCASSQGGSEQFFGPGTRLTVL.

This clonotype occurred a few times. CDR3 bases: TGTGCCAGCAGTTTGGGGACAGGGGTTTCACCCCTCCACTTT. It encodes CASSLGTGVSPLHF. The chain combines TRBV12-3 or TRBV12-4 with TRBJ1-6, with 10 bases aligning to TRBD1. CDR3 length: 14 residues. The trim removed 3 bases at V and 9 bases at J, leaving 2 bases unmatched.

This clonotype was seen many times. V usage is TRBV18 and J usage is TRBJ2-1, with TRBD1 matching 8 bases. The ends lost 3 bases at V and 7 bases at J; junction bases unmatched: 5. The germline gives CDR1 KGHSH, CDR2 LQKENI. The CDR3 loop spans 14 amino acids. CDR3 sequence (DNA): TGTGCCAGCTCACCCCGGACAGGGACAAATGAGCAGTTCTTC. Translating it yields CASSPRTGTNEQFF.

The chain couples TRBV13 to TRBJ1-6; 10 nucleotides match TRBD1. Germline V gives CDR1 PRHDT, CDR2 FYEKMQ (reference sequence). The V gene end was trimmed by 4 bases and the J gene end by 7 bases; junction bases not matched to a gene: 4. The CDR3 is made up of 15 amino acids. CDR3 sequence reads: CASSSEDRGNSPLHF. The CDR3 DNA reads as TGTGCCAGCAGCTCAGAGGACAGGGGGAATTCACCCCTCCACTTT.

This clonotype was counted ten times or more. CDR3 sequence (DNA): TGTGCCAGCAGCTTAAGGGACTCCGAGTCCGAGCAGTACTTC. This codes for CASSLRDSESEQYF. J is TRBJ2-7 and V is TRBV7-9; maybe TRBD2 (6 bases). Per germline, CDR1 SEHNR and CDR2 FQNEAQ (reference sequence). The CDR3 runs to 14 residues. Deletions cut 2 bases from V and 6 bases from J, with 14 bases between.